What follows are 13 T cell receptor beta chains derived from one specimen sequenced in a study of CD8 T cells in ankylosing spondylitis. Broader study findings: Within ankylosing spondylitis blood, a TCR beta motif made up of roughly eight highly homologous variants appeared to be characteristic.

The antigens of these receptors remain unknown. From the 5' RACE reads, TCRdb called clonotypes with MiXCR, one entry per CDR3 protein. Here the sample spans roughly 700,000 distinct CDR3 sequences, around 17% being singletons. Input material: blood, either unsorted or a sorted T cell fraction (not recorded which). The receptors derive from a male donor with ankylosing spondylitis.

This chain connects TRBV28 to TRBJ2-2, with unresolved D. Per germline, CDR1 MDHEN and CDR2 SYDVKM. This CDR3 region has 13 residues. V was trimmed by 8 bases and J by 2 bases, leaving 9 bases between them. The DNA for the CDR3 is TGTGCCAGCTACACGGCAAACACCGGGGAGCTGTTTTTT. It codes for CASYTANTGELFF.

This chain links TRBV7-2 with TRBJ2-1, with D possibly matching TRBD2 (6 bases). V lost 3 bases and J lost 9, with 18 bases in between. CDR1 and CDR2 from the germline V gene are SGHTA and FQGNSA. The CDR3 totals 15 residues. This CDR3 reads CASSFAGSRNGEQFF. In DNA form, the CDR3 reads TGTGCCAGCAGCTTCGCCGGGAGTAGGAACGGTGAGCAGTTCTTC.

The chain couples TRBV4-1 to TRBJ2-7; tentatively, D is TRBD2 (5 bases). Germline loops: CDR1 MGHRA, CDR2 YSYEKL. V lost 2 bases to trimming and J lost 1 base, with 15 bases between them. The CDR3 loop spans 16 amino acids. The CDR3 DNA follows: TGCGCCAGCAGCCAACCGACGGAGGACCGTTCCTACGAGCAGTACTTC. Its translation: CASSQPTEDRSYEQYF.

The chain has TRBV3-1 and TRBJ2-1; TRBD1 matches 7 bases. V lost 7 bases and J lost 8; bases outside the gene matches: 5. CDR3 length equals 12 residues. CDR1 LGHDT and CDR2 YNNKEL come from the germline V gene (reference sequence). CDR3 sequence: CASTRQGDEQFF. The CDR3 DNA reads as TGTGCCAGCACCCGACAGGGCGATGAGCAGTTCTTC.

The V gene is TRBV6-5, the J gene TRBJ2-5; D unclear. V lost 1 base and J lost 5, with 2 bases in between. The CDR3 sequence is 11 residues long. The germline gives CDR1 MNHEY, CDR2 SVGAGI. The CDR3 region is CASSYYETQYF. DNA for the CDR3: TGTGCCAGCAGTTACTACGAGACCCAGTACTTC.

The rearrangement uses TRBV24-1 and TRBJ1-1; 7 bases fit TRBD1. V trimming: 1 base; J trimming: 1 base; junction bases outside the gene matches: 20. The CDR3 runs 21 residues. In germline, CDR1 is KGHDR, CDR2 SFDVKD. The CDR3 DNA is TGTGCCACCAGTGATTTTGGGACCCGACAGGGATCAGAGAGGACGAACACTGAAGCTTTCTTT. It specifies CATSDFGTRQGSERTNTEAFF.

This clonotype occurred a few times. The chain recombines TRBV5-1 with TRBJ2-5; 9 positions agree with TRBD2. V was clipped by 6 bases and J by 5 bases; unmatched bases: 5. This CDR3 spans 13 amino acids. Germline V gene data show CDR1 as SGHRS and CDR2 as YFSETQ. In DNA, the CDR3 is TGCGCCAGCAAGCGGGGGGCCGAGGAGACCCAGTACTTC. The encoded protein is CASKRGAEETQYF.

This rearrangement joins TRBV4-3 to TRBJ2-1; the match to TRBD2 covers 11 bases. The CDR3 consists of 16 residues. The germline gives CDR1 LGHNA, CDR2 YSLEER. Trimming removed 1 base from V and 4 bases from J; junction bases left unmatched: 3. The CDR3 DNA follows: TGCGCCAGCAGCCAAGCACTAGCGGGAGAGTACAATGAGCAGTTCTTC. Protein product: CASSQALAGEYNEQFF.

This clonotype came up a few times. The chain recombines TRBV7-2 with TRBJ2-3; D is unresolved. This CDR3 is 12 amino acids long. Trimming shortened V by 1 base and J by 6 bases, and 5 bases separated the two germline ends. The germline V gene encodes CDR1 SGHTA and CDR2 FQGNSA. CDR3 protein: CASSLGDDTQYF. CDR3 in DNA: TGTGCCAGCAGCTTAGGTGATGATACGCAGTATTTT.

This clonotype was counted a single time. The chain has TRBV6-1 and TRBJ2-2, with unresolved D. The CDR3 consists of 14 residues. V dropped 3 bases and J dropped 7 bases, with 12 bases sitting between them. CDR1 is MNHNS, CDR2 SASEGT, per germline. As DNA, the CDR3 is TGTGCCAGCAGTGATCTCTCCCATATCGGGGAGCTGTTTTTT. Translating it yields CASSDLSHIGELFF.

This clonotype occurred a few times. The chain is built from TRBV7-8 and TRBJ1-5; the D is unclear. The V and J ends lost 1 base and 4 bases respectively, with 17 bases between them. Germline V gene data show CDR1 as SGHVS and CDR2 as FQNEAQ. This CDR3 is built from 17 residues. The CDR3 here is CASSLDSRAYLNQPQHF. The CDR3, as DNA: TGTGCCAGCAGCTTAGACTCTAGGGCCTACTTAAATCAGCCCCAGCATTTT.

The V call is TRBV5-1, the J call TRBJ2-5; perhaps TRBD1 as D (5 bases). The CDR3 extends over 15 amino acids. Looked up from germline, CDR1 is SGHRS and CDR2 is YFSETQ. The V gene lost 0 bases and the J gene lost 1 base, with 10 bases spanning the gap. The CDR3 nucleotides read TGCGCCAGCAGCTTGGTCGACAGCGCCCAAGAGACCCAGTACTTC. It translates to CASSLVDSAQETQYF.

The chain links TRBV6-5 to TRBJ2-7; 12 nucleotides align to TRBD1. This CDR3 is built from 15 residues. With 0 bases clipped from V and 6 bases from J, the junction kept 3 bases outside the gene matches. The V gene's germline CDR1 is MNHEY and CDR2 SVGAGI. The CDR3 DNA reads as TGTGCCAGCAGTTACTCGGGACAGGGGGCCTTCGAGCAGTACTTC. This translates into CASSYSGQGAFEQYF.